Listed here are 27 T cell receptor beta chains from one sample, sequenced in a study of regulatory T cells in long-lasting Graves disease. To make TCR beta libraries, researchers used iRepertoire HTBI primers and Arm-PCR of CDR3 regions. TCRdb ran MiXCR on the multiplex PCR reads and lists one entry per CDR3 protein. The sample shows 320,000 or so distinct CDR3 sequences, more than 15% of them seen only once. This sample's time point: newly diagnosed GD, antithyroid drugs for less than 3 months. PBMCs were the source of the RNA used for TCR sequencing. The sample here was peripheral blood mononuclear cells (PBMCs), taken at new diagnosis, from a patient treated with antithyroid drugs. These receptors all come from a female donor with Graves disease.

This clonotype was counted many times. The chain carries TRBV11-2 and TRBJ2-3; 12 bases fit TRBD2. CDR1 is SGHAT, CDR2 FQNNGV, per germline. The CDR3 covers 16 residues. V shed 5 bases, J shed 0 bases, and the junction held 3 bases outside the gene matches. CDR3 DNA sequence: TGTGCCAGCAGCCTCGGACTAGCGGGAAGCACAGATACGCAGTATTTT. Its protein product is CASSLGLAGSTDTQYF.

The chain links TRBV28 to TRBJ2-1; D may be TRBD2 (5 bases). The CDR3 is made up of 14 amino acids. Germline lookup yields CDR1 MDHEN and CDR2 SYDVKM. The V end was cut by 5 bases, the J end by 7 bases, with 15 bases between. CDR3 DNA sequence: TGTGCCAGCAGTCCCGGACTGGTTCAGAATGAGCAGTTCTTC. It is translated as CASSPGLVQNEQFF.

The V and J genes are TRBV13 and TRBJ2-7; 9 bases match TRBD1. Germline CDR1 PRHDT, CDR2 FYEKMQ (reference sequence). CDR3 size: 15 residues. Trimming cost V 0 bases and J 3 bases; bases outside gene matches: 3. The CDR3 sequence is CASSLGGTGFYEQYF. The CDR3 nucleotides read TGTGCCAGCAGCTTAGGTGGGACAGGGTTCTACGAGCAGTACTTC.

J is TRBJ2-3 and V is TRBV5-1; the D gene is possibly TRBD2 (6 bases). Germline CDR1 SGHRS, CDR2 YFSETQ. The length of the CDR3 is 15 residues. V was cut by 0 bases and J by 2 bases, with 10 bases left in between. The CDR3 sequence: CASSLAKRATDTQYF. The CDR3 DNA reads as TGCGCCAGCAGCTTGGCCAAGCGGGCCACAGATACGCAGTATTTT.

CDR3 coding DNA: TGTGCCAGTGGCGCAAGGGACAGCTACCAAGAGACCCAGTACTTC. This gives the protein CASGARDSYQETQYF. The V gene is TRBV19, the J gene TRBJ2-5, with 7 bases that match TRBD1. This CDR3 spans 15 amino acids. Per germline, CDR1 LNHDA and CDR2 SQIVND (reference sequence). V gave up 8 bases and J gave up 0 bases; unmatched junction bases: 9.

On this clonotype itself: A far larger clone is one base from this, pointing to a likely read error. This chain uses TRBV2 with TRBJ1-1, with D tentatively TRBD1 (5 bases). Trimming cost V 6 bases and J 3 bases, with 23 bases left between them. The CDR3 is 17 residues long. The germline V gene has CDR1 SNHLY and CDR2 FYNNEI. The DNA of the CDR3 is TGTGCCAGCAGGTCAACCGGACGGGGCGGTTCAGACACTGAAGCTTTCTTT. Translating it yields CASRSTGRGGSDTEAFF.

This clonotype was counted ten times or more. The chain couples TRBV5-6 to TRBJ1-6; TRBD1 might be the D (5 bases). Looked up from germline, CDR1 is SGHDT and CDR2 is YYEEEE. V shed 0 bases and J shed 16 bases, with 11 bases lying between them. This CDR3 contains 12 residues. CDR3 coding DNA: TGTGCCAGCAGCTTGGCACGGCAGGGTCTCCACTTT. Its protein product is CASSLARQGLHF.

This chain joins TRBV27 and TRBJ2-1; 7 bases match TRBD2. With 7 bases clipped from V and 0 bases from J, the junction kept 6 bases outside the gene matches. The CDR3 loop spans 15 amino acids. Germline CDR1 reads MNHEY; CDR2 reads SMNVEV (reference sequence). The CDR3 spells CASKLGGSSYNEQFF. CDR3 DNA: TGTGCCAGCAAACTGGGCGGGAGCTCCTACAATGAGCAGTTCTTC.

This clonotype was counted many times. As DNA, the CDR3 is TGTGCCAGCAGCTTAGAGCTAGCGGCCAGCTACGAGCAGTACTTC. Translated, it gives CASSLELAASYEQYF. J is TRBJ2-7 and V is TRBV11-2, with 7 bases fitting TRBD2. This CDR3 is 15 amino acids long. Germline CDR1 is SGHAT and CDR2 is FQNNGV. Trimming at V came to 0 bases and at J to 3 bases, leaving 5 bases not matched to a gene.

This clonotype was counted at least ten times. The chain recombines TRBV28 with TRBJ2-1, with 10 bases matching TRBD1. The CDR3 extends over 15 amino acids. Germline V lookup: CDR1 MDHEN, CDR2 SYDVKM. V lost 6 bases, J lost 3 bases, and 5 bases stayed unmatched. CDR3 DNA sequence: TGTGCCAGCAGCACCGGGACAGGGGTCTACAATGAGCAGTTCTTC. Translating it yields CASSTGTGVYNEQFF.

This clonotype was observed many times. The V gene is TRBV12-3 or TRBV12-4, the J gene TRBJ2-5, with 8 positions matching TRBD2. The CDR3 is made up of 13 amino acids. Trimming at V came to 2 bases and at J to 4 bases, leaving 0 bases not matched to a gene. The CDR3 DNA reads TGTGCCAGCAGTTTACTAGCGGGAGAGACCCAGTACTTC. Amino acids: CASSLLAGETQYF.

This clonotype was counted a few times. One junction end disagrees with the germline gene, perhaps due to a read error. This rearrangement joins TRBV5-1 to TRBJ1-2; TRBD1 agrees at 8 bases. Germline values: CDR1 SGHRS, CDR2 YFSETQ. The CDR3 runs 15 residues. CDR3 sequence (DNA): TGTGCCAGCAGCCTATTGGACAGGGAACACTATGGCTACACCTTC. Amino acid sequence: CASSLLDREHYGYTF.

This clonotype was counted between two and nine times. This chain joins TRBV5-1 and TRBJ2-7; a possible D gene is TRBD1 (5 bases). The V gene lost 0 bases and the J gene lost 5 bases, with 12 bases spanning the gap. Per the germline V gene, CDR1 is SGHRS and CDR2 is YFSETQ. The CDR3 is made up of 14 amino acids. The CDR3 DNA sequence: TGCGCCAGCAGCTTGGCCGGCAGGGAAGACGAGCAGTACTTC. Translation gives CASSLAGREDEQYF.

This clonotype has a count of ten or more. The chain recombines TRBV24-1 with TRBJ2-1, with D possibly being TRBD1 (6 bases). The CDR3 has 15 amino acids. Trimming removed 5 bases from V and 1 base from J, with 11 bases in between. Germline V gene data show CDR1 as KGHDR and CDR2 as SFDVKD. The CDR3 spells CATSALGASYNEQFF. The CDR3 nucleotides are TGTGCCACCAGTGCCTTGGGGGCATCCTACAATGAGCAGTTCTTC.

This clonotype was observed many times. CDR3 bases: TGTGCCAGCAGTCCCGTGGGGGTTTTGGGCTACACCTTC. Protein: CASSPVGVLGYTF. This chain links TRBV27 with TRBJ1-2; D might be TRBD1 (5 bases). CDR1 and CDR2 (germline): MNHEY, SMNVEV (reference sequence). V lost 5 bases and J lost 8, with 15 bases in between. The CDR3 has 13 amino acids.

This clonotype has a count of ten or more. The J gene is TRBJ1-4, the V gene TRBV5-1, with a possible D match to TRBD1 (5 bases). CDR1 and CDR2 (germline): SGHRS, YFSETQ. Trimming pared 5 bases from V and 8 bases from J, leaving 19 bases between. This CDR3 has 15 residues. For the CDR3, the DNA is TGCGCCAGCAGTACCTTGGGGCTACAAGGGGAAAAACTGTTTTTT. This encodes CASSTLGLQGEKLFF.

This clonotype occurred many times. The rearrangement joins TRBV9 to TRBJ2-5, with D perhaps TRBD1 or TRBD2 (5 bases each). The CDR3 totals 16 residues. CDR1 is SGDLS and CDR2 is YYNGEE in the germline V gene. V dropped 0 bases and J dropped 9 bases, with 21 bases sitting between them. In DNA, the CDR3 is TGTGCCAGCAGCGTAGGTTTGGGAACAGGAGACGGGGCCCAGTACTTC. It translates to CASSVGLGTGDGAQYF.

This clonotype was seen repeatedly, ten times or more. The chain combines TRBV19 with TRBJ2-2, with no clear D. The germline V and J ends were trimmed by 4 bases and 8 bases, with 14 bases remaining between them. CDR3 length equals 14 residues. The germline V gene has CDR1 LNHDA and CDR2 SQIVND (reference sequence). CDR3 DNA: TGTGCCAGTAGTACCCGATTGGCTGTGGGGGAGCTGTTTTTT. Its translation is CASSTRLAVGELFF. The whole variable domain, filled in from reference TRBV19 and TRBJ2-2, reads DGGITQSPKYLFRKEGQNVTLSCEQNLNHDAMYWYRQDPGQGLRLIYYSQIVNDFQKGDIAEGYSVSREKKESFPLTVTSAQKNPTAFYLCASSTRLAVGELFFGEGSRLTVL.

The chain joins TRBV12-3 or TRBV12-4 to TRBJ2-6, with TRBD1 matching 7 bases. The CDR3 has 17 amino acids. With 5 bases clipped from V and 0 bases from J, the junction kept 7 bases outside the gene matches. The chain's CDR3 is CASSDTTGRSGANVLTF. The DNA for the CDR3 is TGTGCCAGCAGTGATACGACAGGGCGCTCTGGGGCCAACGTCCTGACTTTC.

This clonotype was observed a handful of times. The chain joins TRBV19 to TRBJ2-7, with 7 bases identical to TRBD2. Germline V CDR1 and CDR2: LNHDA, SQIVND (reference sequence). The CDR3 contains 14 residues. V lost 10 bases and J lost 0; bases outside the gene matches: 9. CDR3 DNA sequence: TGTGCCACTGGGGACTACCAGAGCTCCTACGAGCAGTACTTC. This encodes CATGDYQSSYEQYF.

This clonotype was detected many times. This chain links TRBV27 with TRBJ2-3; TRBD1 agrees at 8 bases. The CDR3 loop spans 13 amino acids. Germline V CDR1 and CDR2: MNHEY, SMNVEV (reference sequence). Unmatched junction bases numbered 2, after V lost 5 bases and J lost 4 bases. CDR3 loop: CASSRQGSDTQYF. CDR3 bases: TGTGCCAGCAGTAGACAGGGGTCAGATACGCAGTATTTT.

This clonotype was recorded at least ten times. CDR3 sequence reads: CASSSRFAGGGEKLFF. Here the CDR3 DNA reads TGTGCCAGCAGCTCCCGGTTCGCCGGGGGCGGTGAAAAACTGTTTTTT. The gene calls are TRBV7-2 and TRBJ1-4; tentatively, D is TRBD1 (6 bases). Per germline, CDR1 SGHTA and CDR2 FQGNSA. Trimming removed 4 bases at V and 7 bases at J, with 19 bases between. The CDR3 is 16 residues long.

This clonotype was counted many times. This rearrangement joins TRBV11-2 to TRBJ2-7; TRBD1 or TRBD2 may be the D gene (7 bases each). CDR1 and CDR2 from the germline V gene are SGHAT and FQNNGV. The V gene lost 4 bases and the J gene lost 3 bases, with 16 bases spanning the gap. This CDR3 spans 15 amino acids. CDR3 protein: CASSSGGRGHYEQYF. Here the CDR3 DNA reads TGTGCCAGCAGCTCAGGGGGGAGGGGACACTACGAGCAGTACTTC.

Ten or more counts support this clonotype. The gene calls are TRBV20-1 and TRBJ2-1, with 14 bases that match TRBD2. CDR1 and CDR2 (germline): DFQATT, SNEGSKA (reference sequence). Trimming cost V 6 bases and J 4 bases; bases outside gene matches: 2. The CDR3 is 14 amino acids. CDR3: CSAGTSGRYNEQFF. CDR3 DNA sequence: TGCAGTGCGGGGACTAGCGGGAGATACAATGAGCAGTTCTTC.

This clonotype was counted a few times. The chain links TRBV30 to TRBJ2-5; the D is unclear. The V end lost 0 bases, the J end lost 4 bases, and 9 bases lay between the germline ends. The germline V gene encodes CDR1 GTSNPN and CDR2 SVGIG (reference sequence). This CDR3 has 13 residues. Here the CDR3 reads CAWSVTGTETQYF. CDR3 DNA sequence: TGTGCCTGGAGTGTAACCGGTACAGAGACCCAGTACTTC. Together with reference TRBV30 and TRBJ2-5, the CDR3 gives the full variable domain: SQTIHQWPATLVQPVGSPLSLECTVEGTSNPNLYWYRQAAGRGLQLLFYSVGIGQISSEVPQNLSASRPQDRQFILSSKKLLLSDSGFYLCAWSVTGTETQYFGPGTRLLVL.

This clonotype has a handful of counts. The chain recombines TRBV2 with TRBJ1-5; 9 nucleotides match TRBD1. Germline V gene lookup returns CDR1 SNHLY and CDR2 FYNNEI. The J segment lost 2 bases and the V segment lost 4 bases, leaving 9 bases of the junction unmatched. The CDR3 loop spans 17 amino acids. For the CDR3, the DNA is TGTGCCAGCAGTGCACCGAGGGACAGGGAGGGCAATCAGCCCCAGCATTTT. Translating gives CASSAPRDREGNQPQHF.

The chain links TRBV28 to TRBJ2-3; 9 nucleotides match TRBD2. The CDR3 extends over 15 amino acids. V trimming: 6 bases; J trimming: 4 bases; junction bases outside the gene matches: 8. Germline V gene data show CDR1 as MDHEN and CDR2 as SYDVKM. CDR3: CASRLAGVQSDTQYF. CDR3 nucleotides: TGTGCCAGCAGATTAGCGGGAGTGCAGTCAGATACGCAGTATTTT.